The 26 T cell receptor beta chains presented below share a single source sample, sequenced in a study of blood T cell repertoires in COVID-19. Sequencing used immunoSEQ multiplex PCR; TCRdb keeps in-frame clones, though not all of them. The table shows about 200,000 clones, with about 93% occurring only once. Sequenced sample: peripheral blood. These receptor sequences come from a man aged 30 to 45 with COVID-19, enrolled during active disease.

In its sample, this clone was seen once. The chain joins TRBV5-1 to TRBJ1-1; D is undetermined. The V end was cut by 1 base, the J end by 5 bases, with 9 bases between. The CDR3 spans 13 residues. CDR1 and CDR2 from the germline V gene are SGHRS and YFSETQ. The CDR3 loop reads CASSLKSETEAFF. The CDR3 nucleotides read TGCGCCAGCAGCTTGAAGTCAGAAACTGAAGCTTTCTTT.

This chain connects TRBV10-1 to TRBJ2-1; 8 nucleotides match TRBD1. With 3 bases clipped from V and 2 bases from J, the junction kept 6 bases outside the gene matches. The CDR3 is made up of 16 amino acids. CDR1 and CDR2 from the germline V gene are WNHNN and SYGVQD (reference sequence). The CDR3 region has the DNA TGCGCCAGCAGTGAAGGCGAGACAGGGGCCTACAATGAGCAGTTCTTC. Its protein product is CASSEGETGAYNEQFF.

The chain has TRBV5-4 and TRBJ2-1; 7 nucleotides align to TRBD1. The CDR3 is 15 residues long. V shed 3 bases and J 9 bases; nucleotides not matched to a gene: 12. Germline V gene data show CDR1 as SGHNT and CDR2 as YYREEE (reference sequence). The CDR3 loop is CASSSPTRQGGEQFF. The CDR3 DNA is TGTGCCAGCAGCTCGCCTACGCGACAGGGTGGTGAGCAGTTCTTC. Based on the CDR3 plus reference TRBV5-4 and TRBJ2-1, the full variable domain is ETGVTQSPTHLIKTRGQQVTLRCSSQSGHNTVSWYQQALGQGPQFIFQYYREEENGRGNFPPRFSGLQFPNYSSELNVNALELDDSALYLCASSSPTRQGGEQFFGPGTRLTVL.

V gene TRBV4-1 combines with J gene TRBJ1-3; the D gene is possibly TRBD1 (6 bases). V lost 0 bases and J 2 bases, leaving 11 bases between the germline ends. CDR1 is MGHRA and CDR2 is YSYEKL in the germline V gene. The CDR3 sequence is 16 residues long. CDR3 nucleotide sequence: TGCGCCAGCAGCCAAGAGCCGACAGGTACTGGAAACACCATATATTTT. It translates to CASSQEPTGTGNTIYF.

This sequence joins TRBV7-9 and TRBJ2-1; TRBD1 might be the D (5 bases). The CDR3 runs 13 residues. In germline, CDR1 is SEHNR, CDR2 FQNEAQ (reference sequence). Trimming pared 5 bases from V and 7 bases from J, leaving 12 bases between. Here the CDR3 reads CASSPRAENEQFF. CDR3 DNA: TGTGCCAGCAGCCCCAGGGCCGAGAATGAGCAGTTCTTC.

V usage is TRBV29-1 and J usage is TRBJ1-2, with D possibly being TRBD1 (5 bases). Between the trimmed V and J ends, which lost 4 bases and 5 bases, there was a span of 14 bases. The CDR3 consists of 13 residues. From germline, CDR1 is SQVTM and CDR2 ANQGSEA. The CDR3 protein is CSVASEGWYGYTF. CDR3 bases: TGCAGCGTTGCTTCGGAGGGGTGGTATGGCTACACCTTC.

The CDR3, as DNA: TGCGCCAGCAGCCAAGACAGGGTCTACACCTTC. Translating it yields CASSQDRVYTF. V gene TRBV4-1 combines with J gene TRBJ1-2; a weak D match, TRBD1 (5 bases). Germline V CDR1 and CDR2: MGHRA, YSYEKL. Trimming removed 0 bases at V and 10 bases at J, with 6 bases between. This CDR3 contains 11 residues.

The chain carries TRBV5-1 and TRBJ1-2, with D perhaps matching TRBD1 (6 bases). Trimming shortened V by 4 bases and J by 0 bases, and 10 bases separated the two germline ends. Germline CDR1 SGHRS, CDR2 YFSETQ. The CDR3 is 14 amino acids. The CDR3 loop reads CASSPTGTNYGYTF. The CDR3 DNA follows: TGCGCCAGCAGCCCGACAGGCACTAACTATGGCTACACCTTC.

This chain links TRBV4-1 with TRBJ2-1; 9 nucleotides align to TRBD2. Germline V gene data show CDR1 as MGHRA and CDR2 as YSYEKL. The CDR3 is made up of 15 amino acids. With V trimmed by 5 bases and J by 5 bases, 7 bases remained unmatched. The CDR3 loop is CASSGERGANNEQFF. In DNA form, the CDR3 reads TGCGCCAGCAGCGGAGAGCGGGGGGCCAACAATGAGCAGTTCTTC.

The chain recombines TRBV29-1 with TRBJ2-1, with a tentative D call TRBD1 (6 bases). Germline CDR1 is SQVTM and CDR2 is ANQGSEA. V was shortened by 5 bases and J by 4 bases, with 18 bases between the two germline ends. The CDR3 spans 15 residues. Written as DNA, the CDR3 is TGCAGCGTTTTGGGTCTGGACAGCTTATACAATGAGCAGTTCTTC. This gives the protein CSVLGLDSLYNEQFF.

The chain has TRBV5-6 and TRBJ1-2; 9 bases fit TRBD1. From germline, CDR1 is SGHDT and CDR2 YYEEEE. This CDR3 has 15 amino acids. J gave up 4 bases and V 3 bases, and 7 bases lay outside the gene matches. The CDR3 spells CASSSLTGGGYGYTF. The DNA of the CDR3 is TGTGCCAGCAGCTCATTAACAGGGGGCGGCTATGGCTACACCTTC. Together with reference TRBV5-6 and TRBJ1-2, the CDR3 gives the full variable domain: DAGVTQSPTHLIKTRGQQVTLRCSPKSGHDTVSWYQQALGQGPQFIFQYYEEEERQRGNFPDRFSGHQFPNYSSELNVNALLLGDSALYLCASSSLTGGGYGYTFGSGTRLTVV.

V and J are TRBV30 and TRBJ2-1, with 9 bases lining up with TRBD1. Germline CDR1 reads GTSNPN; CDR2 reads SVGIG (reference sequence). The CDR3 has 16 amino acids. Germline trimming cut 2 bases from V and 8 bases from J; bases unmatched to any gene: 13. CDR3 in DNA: TGTGCCTGGAGTAGTAGACCGGGACAGGGAAGCCATGAGCAGTTCTTC. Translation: CAWSSRPGQGSHEQFF.

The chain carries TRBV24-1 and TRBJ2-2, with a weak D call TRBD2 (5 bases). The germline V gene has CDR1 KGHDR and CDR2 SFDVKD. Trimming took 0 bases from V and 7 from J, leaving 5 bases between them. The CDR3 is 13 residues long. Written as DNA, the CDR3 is TGTGCCACCAGTGATTTGCGGGGCGGGGAGCTGTTTTTT. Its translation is CATSDLRGGELFF.

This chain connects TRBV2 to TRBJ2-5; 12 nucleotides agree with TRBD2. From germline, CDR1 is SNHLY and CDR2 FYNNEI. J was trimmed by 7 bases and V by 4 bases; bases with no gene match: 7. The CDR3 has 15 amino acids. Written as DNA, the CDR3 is TGTGCCAGCAGTGTATCTAGCGGGGGGGCCGGGACCCAGTACTTC. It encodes CASSVSSGGAGTQYF.

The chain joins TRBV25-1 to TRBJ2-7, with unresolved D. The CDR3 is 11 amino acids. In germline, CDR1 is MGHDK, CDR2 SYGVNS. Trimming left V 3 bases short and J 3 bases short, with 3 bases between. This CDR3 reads CASSDHYEQYF. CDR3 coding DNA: TGTGCCAGCAGTGACCACTACGAGCAGTACTTC.

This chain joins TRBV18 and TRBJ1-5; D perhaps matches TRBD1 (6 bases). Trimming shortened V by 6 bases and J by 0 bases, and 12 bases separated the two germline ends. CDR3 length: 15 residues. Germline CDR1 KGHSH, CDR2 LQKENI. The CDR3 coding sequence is TGTGCCAGCTCTCCCGGACAGCCTAGCAATCAGCCCCAGCATTTT. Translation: CASSPGQPSNQPQHF.

CDR3 DNA: TGTGCCAGCACCCCCTCTGGGCAGAAAAAACGGGAAGGCTACACCTTC. It is translated as CASTPSGQKKREGYTF. The rearrangement joins TRBV3-1 (or the pseudogene TRBV3-2) to TRBJ1-2; no reliable D call. Germline V CDR1 and CDR2: LGHDT, YNNKEL (reference sequence). The CDR3 spans 16 residues. V gave up 7 bases and J gave up 8 bases, with 26 bases separating them.

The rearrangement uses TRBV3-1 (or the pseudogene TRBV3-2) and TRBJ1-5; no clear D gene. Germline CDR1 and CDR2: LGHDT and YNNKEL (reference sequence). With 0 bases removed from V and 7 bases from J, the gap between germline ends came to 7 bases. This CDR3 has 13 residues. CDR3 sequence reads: CASSQDPVQPQHF. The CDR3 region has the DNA TGTGCCAGCAGCCAAGATCCCGTCCAGCCCCAGCATTTT.

The CDR3 DNA sequence: TGTGCCAGCAGCTTCTCGAGTTCGATCAATCAGCCCCAGCATTTT. Protein: CASSFSSSINQPQHF. The chain employs TRBV5-4 and TRBJ1-5; no definite D call. Per germline, CDR1 SGHNT and CDR2 YYREEE (reference sequence). Trimming shortened V by 2 bases and J by 3 bases, and 12 bases separated the two germline ends. The CDR3 totals 15 residues. The full variable domain, rest sourced from reference TRBV5-4 and TRBJ1-5, is ETGVTQSPTHLIKTRGQQVTLRCSSQSGHNTVSWYQQALGQGPQFIFQYYREEENGRGNFPPRFSGLQFPNYSSELNVNALELDDSALYLCASSFSSSINQPQHFGDGTRLSIL.

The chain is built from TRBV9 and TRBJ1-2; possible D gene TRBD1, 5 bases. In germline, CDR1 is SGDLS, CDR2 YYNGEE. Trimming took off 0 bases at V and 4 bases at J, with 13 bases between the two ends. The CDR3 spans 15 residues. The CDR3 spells CASSVGPGEGYGYTF. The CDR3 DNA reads TGTGCCAGCAGCGTAGGTCCGGGGGAGGGCTATGGCTACACCTTC. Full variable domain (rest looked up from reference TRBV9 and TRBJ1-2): DSGVTQTPKHLITATGQRVTLRCSPRSGDLSVYWYQQSLDQGLQFLIQYYNGEERAKGNILERFSAQQFPDLHSELNLSSLELGDSALYFCASSVGPGEGYGYTFGSGTRLTVV.

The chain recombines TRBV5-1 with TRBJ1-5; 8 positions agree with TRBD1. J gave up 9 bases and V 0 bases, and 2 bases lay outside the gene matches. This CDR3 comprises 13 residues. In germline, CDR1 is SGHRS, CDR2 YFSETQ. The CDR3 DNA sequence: TGCGCCAGCAGCTTGGGACAGGGGACGCCCCAGCATTTT. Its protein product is CASSLGQGTPQHF. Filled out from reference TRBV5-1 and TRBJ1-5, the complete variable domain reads KAGVTQTPRYLIKTRGQQVTLSCSPISGHRSVSWYQQTPGQGLQFLFEYFSETQRNKGNFPGRFSGRQFSNSRSEMNVSTLELGDSALYLCASSLGQGTPQHFGDGTRLSIL.

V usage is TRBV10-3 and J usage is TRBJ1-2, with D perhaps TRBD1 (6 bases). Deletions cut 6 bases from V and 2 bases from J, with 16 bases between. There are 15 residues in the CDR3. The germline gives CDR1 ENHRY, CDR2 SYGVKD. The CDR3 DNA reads TGTGCCATCAGCCTCGGTGCAGGGGAGAACTATGGCTACACCTTC. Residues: CAISLGAGENYGYTF.

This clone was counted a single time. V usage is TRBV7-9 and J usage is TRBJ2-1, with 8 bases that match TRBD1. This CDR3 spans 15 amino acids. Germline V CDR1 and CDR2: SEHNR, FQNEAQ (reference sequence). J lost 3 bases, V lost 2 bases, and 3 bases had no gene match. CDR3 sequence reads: CASSLTRGLYNEQFF. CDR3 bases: TGTGCCAGCAGCTTAACCAGGGGGCTCTACAATGAGCAGTTCTTC. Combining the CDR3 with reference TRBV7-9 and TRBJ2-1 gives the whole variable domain DTGVSQNPRHKITKRGQNVTFRCDPISEHNRLYWYRQTLGQGPEFLTYFQNEAQLEKSRLLSDRFSAERPKGSFSTLEIQRTEQGDSAMYLCASSLTRGLYNEQFFGPGTRLTVL.

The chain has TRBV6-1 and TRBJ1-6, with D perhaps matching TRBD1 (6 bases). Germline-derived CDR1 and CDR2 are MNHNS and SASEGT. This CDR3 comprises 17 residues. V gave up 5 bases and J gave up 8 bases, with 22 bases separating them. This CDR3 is CASSKEDRGAYHSPLHF. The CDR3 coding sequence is TGTGCCAGCAGTAAAGAAGATCGGGGGGCGTATCATTCACCCCTCCACTTT.

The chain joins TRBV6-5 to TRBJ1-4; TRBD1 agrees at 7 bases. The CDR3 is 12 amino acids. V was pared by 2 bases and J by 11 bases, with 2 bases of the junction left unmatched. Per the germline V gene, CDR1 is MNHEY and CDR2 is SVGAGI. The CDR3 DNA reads TGTGCCAGCAGTTACGACAGGGAGAAACTGTTTTTT. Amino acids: CASSYDREKLFF.

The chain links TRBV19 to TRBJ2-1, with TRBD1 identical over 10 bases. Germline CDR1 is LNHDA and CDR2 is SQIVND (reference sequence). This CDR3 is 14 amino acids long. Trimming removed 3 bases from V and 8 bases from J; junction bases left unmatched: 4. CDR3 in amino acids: CASSIRQGADEQFF. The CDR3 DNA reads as TGTGCCAGTAGTATCCGACAGGGGGCGGATGAGCAGTTCTTC.